Shown below are 20 T cell receptor beta chains from a single sample sequenced in a study of identical twins. TCRdb recomputed calls from the 5' RACE reads with MiXCR, one row per CDR3 protein. The sample consists of approximately 1.8 million distinct CDR3 sequences, around 29% of them appearing once. The material sequenced was cord blood. These receptors were obtained from a newborn girl in good health.

The chain has TRBV9 and TRBJ1-5; the match to TRBD1 covers 11 bases. Germline V lookup: CDR1 SGDLS, CDR2 YYNGEE. The CDR3 is 15 amino acids. The V segment lost 4 bases and the J segment 6 bases; nucleotides outside the gene matches: 6. In DNA, the CDR3 is TGTGCCAGCAGCAAAGGGACAGGGGGTATTCAGCCCCAGCATTTT. Protein product: CASSKGTGGIQPQHF.

A word on this clonotype: At one end, the junction sequence differs from germline, possibly due to a read error. The chain has TRBV7-2 and TRBJ1-4; D perhaps matches TRBD1 (6 bases). CDR3 length: 14 amino acids. From germline, CDR1 is SGHTA and CDR2 FQGNSA. This CDR3 reads CASGLGRGNEKLFF. In nucleotides, the CDR3 is TGTGCCAGCGGCTTAGGCAGGGGTAACGAAAAACTGTTTTTT.

In this sample, this clonotype turned up once. This chain uses TRBV5-1 with TRBJ2-3; 11 bases are shared with TRBD1. The ends lost 4 bases at V and 6 bases at J; junction bases unmatched: 7. CDR3 length equals 15 residues. Looked up from germline, CDR1 is SGHRS and CDR2 is YFSETQ. CDR3 nucleotide sequence: TGCGCCAGCAGCATATGGACAGGGGGCATGGATACGCAGTATTTT. Translating it yields CASSIWTGGMDTQYF.

There are a few counts of this clonotype. The rearrangement joins TRBV20-1 to TRBJ2-5; D not certain. Germline V CDR1 and CDR2: DFQATT, SNEGSKA (reference sequence). The germline V and J ends were trimmed by 0 bases and 11 bases, with 13 bases remaining between them. The CDR3 spans 12 residues. In DNA, the CDR3 is TGCAGTGCTAGAGATGTGACAAATGAGCAGTACTTC. It codes for CSARDVTNEQYF.

This chain joins TRBV9 and TRBJ2-1; 7 positions match TRBD2. The germline CDR1 and CDR2 sequences are SGDLS and YYNGEE. The CDR3 has 14 residues. Unmatched junction bases numbered 4, after V lost 4 bases and J lost 3 bases. DNA of the CDR3: TGTGCCAGCAGCAGCGGGACTATCTACAATGAGCAGTTCTTC. Its protein product is CASSSGTIYNEQFF.

This clonotype was counted only a few times. The V and J genes are TRBV20-1 and TRBJ2-4, with unresolved D. CDR1 and CDR2 (germline): DFQATT, SNEGSKA (reference sequence). V lost 2 bases and J 9 bases, leaving 14 bases between the germline ends. This CDR3 spans 13 amino acids. DNA of the CDR3: TGCAGTGCTAGATACCTAGGTGTCGGCATTCAGTACTTC. Translated: CSARYLGVGIQYF.

Only a few counts were recorded for this clonotype. V gene TRBV12-3 or TRBV12-4 combines with J gene TRBJ2-3, with D possibly being TRBD2 (5 bases). This CDR3 region has 12 residues. The V gene lost 8 bases and the J gene lost 4 bases, with 10 bases spanning the gap. The CDR3 bases are TGTGCCAGCGGAGTACTAGCAGATACGCAGTATTTT. Residues: CASGVLADTQYF.

The chain links TRBV7-2 to TRBJ2-3; possible D gene TRBD1, 5 bases. The CDR3 is 16 residues long. CDR1 and CDR2 from the germline V gene are SGHTA and FQGNSA. V shed 5 bases and J shed 1 base, with 16 bases lying between them. The CDR3 loop reads CASSPWLARGTDTQYF. As DNA, the CDR3 is TGTGCCAGCAGCCCTTGGCTGGCCAGGGGCACAGATACGCAGTATTTT.

This clonotype was counted ten times or more. The chain combines TRBV20-1 with TRBJ2-7, with unresolved D. The V and J ends lost 1 base and 4 bases respectively, with 5 bases between them. The CDR3 extends over 11 amino acids. Germline CDR1 reads DFQATT; CDR2 reads SNEGSKA (reference sequence). DNA for the CDR3: TGCAGTGCTAGAGCTAATTACGAGCAGTACTTC. It yields the protein CSARANYEQYF.

This clonotype was detected a few times. The chain links TRBV6-1 to TRBJ1-4, with D maybe TRBD1 (5 bases). This CDR3 has 15 amino acids. Germline-derived CDR1 and CDR2 are MNHNS and SASEGT. V lost 2 bases to trimming and J lost 8 bases, with 15 bases between them. This CDR3 reads CASSERGLILEKLFF. For the CDR3, the DNA is TGTGCCAGCAGTGAACGGGGACTCATCCTAGAAAAACTGTTTTTT.

On this clonotype itself: This clone may be a read error of a much larger clone one base away. The V and J genes are TRBV9 and TRBJ1-2; the D is unclear. The CDR3 has 14 amino acids. CDR1 and CDR2 (germline): SGDLS, YYNGEE. V lost 0 bases and J lost 2, with 8 bases in between. The CDR3 nucleotides read TGTGCCAGCAGCGTAGGTGGGCACAACTATGGCTACACCTTC. Its translation is CASSVGGHNYGYTF.

This clonotype is a singleton in its sample. The chain links TRBV15 to TRBJ1-1; 10 bases match TRBD1. The CDR3 extends over 18 amino acids. Germline CDR1 LNHNV, CDR2 YYDKDF (reference sequence). V dropped 1 base and J dropped 1; count of bases not matched to a gene: 9. The chain's CDR3 is CATSRVQTRDRGNTEAFF. Written as DNA, the CDR3 is TGTGCCACCAGCAGAGTTCAGACCCGGGACAGGGGGAACACTGAAGCTTTCTTT.

The CDR3 reads CSAPYLAGPYNEQYF. CDR3 nucleotides: TGCAGTGCTCCCTACCTAGCGGGACCCTACAATGAGCAGTACTTC. The rearrangement uses TRBV20-1 and TRBJ2-7, with 9 bases that match TRBD2. V shed 5 bases, J shed 7 bases, and the junction held 15 bases outside the gene matches. The CDR3 spans 15 residues. The germline gives CDR1 DFQATT, CDR2 SNEGSKA (reference sequence).

In its sample, this clonotype was seen a few times. The chain carries TRBV7-2 and TRBJ2-3, with no clear D. CDR1 is SGHTA and CDR2 is FQGNSA in the germline V gene. This CDR3 region has 13 residues. Between the trimmed V and J ends, which lost 4 bases and 6 bases, there was a span of 11 bases. CDR3 DNA: TGTGCCAGCAGCTCCCCCCTCTTGGATACGCAGTATTTT. Its protein product is CASSSPLLDTQYF.

This clonotype came up many times. The CDR3 DNA reads TGTGCCATCAGTGAGCCAGGGGGCTACGAGCAGTACTTC. This codes for CAISEPGGYEQYF. This sequence joins TRBV10-3 and TRBJ2-7, with TRBD1 identical over 7 bases. Trimming cost V 2 bases and J 3 bases; bases outside gene matches: 1. The germline CDR1 and CDR2 sequences are ENHRY and SYGVKD. The CDR3 runs 13 residues.

This clonotype came up a few times. The chain couples TRBV4-1 to TRBJ1-4; D not certain. The CDR3 sequence is 17 residues long. V was trimmed by 3 bases and J by 2 bases, leaving 16 bases between them. Germline V gene sequence: CDR1 MGHRA, CDR2 YSYEKL. The CDR3 region is CASSHLVRGRTNEKLFF. For the CDR3, the DNA is TGCGCCAGCAGCCATTTGGTCCGGGGTCGGACTAATGAAAAACTGTTTTTT.

The chain joins TRBV29-1 to TRBJ1-2; no clear D. CDR3 length: 11 residues. The germline V gene encodes CDR1 SQVTM and CDR2 ANQGSEA. With 4 bases removed from V and 5 bases from J, the gap between germline ends came to 8 bases. The CDR3 loop is CSVGRGYGYTF. In DNA, the CDR3 is TGCAGCGTTGGCCGGGGATATGGCTACACCTTC.

This rearrangement joins TRBV20-1 to TRBJ1-2; 7 bases agree with TRBD1. The CDR3 consists of 12 residues. With V trimmed by 7 bases and J by 2 bases, 4 bases remained unmatched. From germline, CDR1 is DFQATT and CDR2 SNEGSKA (reference sequence). The CDR3 is CSGSTGNYGYTF. The CDR3 nucleotides read TGCAGTGGCTCGACAGGGAACTATGGCTACACCTTC.

The chain has TRBV20-1 and TRBJ1-5; 9 bases are a match to TRBD1. The germline V gene encodes CDR1 DFQATT and CDR2 SNEGSKA (reference sequence). There are 14 residues in the CDR3. Trimming cost V 6 bases and J 7 bases; bases outside gene matches: 10. CDR3 bases: TGCAGTGCAAACCCCACAGGGGGCGGACAGCCCCAGCATTTT. Its protein product is CSANPTGGGQPQHF.

The chain combines TRBV7-9 with TRBJ1-2, with TRBD1 as a possible D gene (5 bases). CDR1 and CDR2 from the germline V gene are SEHNR and FQNEAQ (reference sequence). The CDR3 is made up of 12 amino acids. Trimming shortened V by 2 bases and J by 8 bases, and 9 bases separated the two germline ends. The CDR3 bases are TGTGCCAGCAGCTTAATTGGGGCCGGCTACACCTTC. This translates into CASSLIGAGYTF.